The clone carrying this TCR beta chain was recorded only once. This sample stems from a study of technical replicates of blood from several donors. Sequencing was performed with immunoSEQ multiplex PCR; in TCRdb, only in-frame clones are kept and a portion is missing. The sample has approximately 60,000 clones, approximately 83% seen once. Germline values: CDR1 LNHDA, CDR2 SQIVND (reference sequence). CDR3 length: 17 amino acids. Between the trimmed V and J ends, which lost 2 bases and 7 bases, there was a span of 23 bases. This chain joins TRBV19 and TRBJ1-2, with TRBD1 as a possible D gene (6 bases). The receptor was derived from a human donor in good health. Some clones in this sample may be carry-over from other donors' samples. Sequencing was carried out using PBMCs. This CDR3 is CASSISIATGGIPGYTF. The CDR3 DNA reads as TGTGCCAGTAGTATAAGCATCGCGACAGGTGGGATCCCTGGCTACACCTTC. Variable domain in full (rest from reference TRBV19 and TRBJ1-2): DGGITQSPKYLFRKEGQNVTLSCEQNLNHDAMYWYRQDPGQGLRLIYYSQIVNDFQKGDIAEGYSVSREKKESFPLTVTSAQKNPTAFYLCASSISIATGGIPGYTFGSGTRLTVV.